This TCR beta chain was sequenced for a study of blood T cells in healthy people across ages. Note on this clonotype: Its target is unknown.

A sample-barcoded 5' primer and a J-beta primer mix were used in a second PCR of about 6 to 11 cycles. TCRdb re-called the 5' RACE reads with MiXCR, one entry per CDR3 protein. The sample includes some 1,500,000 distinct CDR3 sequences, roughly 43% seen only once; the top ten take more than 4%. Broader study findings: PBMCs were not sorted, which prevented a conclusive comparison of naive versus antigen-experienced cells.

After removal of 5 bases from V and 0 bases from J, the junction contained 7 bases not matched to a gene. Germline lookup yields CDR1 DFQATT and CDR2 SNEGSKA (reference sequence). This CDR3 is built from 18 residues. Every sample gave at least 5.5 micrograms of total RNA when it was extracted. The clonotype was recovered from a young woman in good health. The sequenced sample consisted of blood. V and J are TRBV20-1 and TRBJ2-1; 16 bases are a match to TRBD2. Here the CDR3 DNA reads TGCAGTGCTGTTCCGGGACTAGCGGGAGGGAGCTCCTACAATGAGCAGTTCTTC. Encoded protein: CSAVPGLAGGSSYNEQFF.